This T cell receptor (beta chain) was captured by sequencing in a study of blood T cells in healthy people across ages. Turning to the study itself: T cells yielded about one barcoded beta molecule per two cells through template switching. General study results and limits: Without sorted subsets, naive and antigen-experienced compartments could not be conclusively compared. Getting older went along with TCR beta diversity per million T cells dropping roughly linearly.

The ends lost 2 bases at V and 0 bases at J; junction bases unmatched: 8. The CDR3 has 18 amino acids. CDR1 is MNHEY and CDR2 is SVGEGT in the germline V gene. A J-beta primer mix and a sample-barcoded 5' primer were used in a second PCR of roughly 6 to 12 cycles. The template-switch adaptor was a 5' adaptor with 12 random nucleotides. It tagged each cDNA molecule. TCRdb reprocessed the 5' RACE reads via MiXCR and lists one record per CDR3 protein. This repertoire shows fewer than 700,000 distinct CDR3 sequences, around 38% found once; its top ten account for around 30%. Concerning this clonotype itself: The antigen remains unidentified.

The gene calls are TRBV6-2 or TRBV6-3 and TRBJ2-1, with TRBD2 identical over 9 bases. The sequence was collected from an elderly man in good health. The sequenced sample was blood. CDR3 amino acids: CASSYIRGLASSYNEQFF. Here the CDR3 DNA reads TGTGCCAGCAGTTACATCCGGGGACTAGCTAGCTCCTACAATGAGCAGTTCTTC.